This entry lists 27 T cell receptor beta chains sequenced from one sample in a study of T cells in Graves' hyperthyroidism and ophthalmopathy. Amplification of TCR beta CDR3 regions used RNA as the template. The study used the HTBI primer set for a first-round RT-PCR of the TCR CDR3. TCRdb reanalysed the multiplex PCR reads using MiXCR and keeps one entry per CDR3 protein. In the table there are roughly 250,000 distinct CDR3 sequences, about 20% of which are singletons. The material sequenced was blood. These receptors were obtained from a man aged 30-40 years with Graves' ophthalmopathy.

The chain combines TRBV18 with TRBJ2-7; 8 positions agree with TRBD1. The CDR3 covers 14 residues. Germline-derived CDR1 and CDR2 are KGHSH and LQKENI. The J segment lost 6 bases and the V segment lost 5 bases, leaving 9 bases of the junction unmatched. CDR3 nucleotide sequence: TGTGCCAGCTCAACCGGGACAGGTGGCCCCGAGCAGTACTTC. Translation gives CASSTGTGGPEQYF.

V is TRBV4-1 and J is TRBJ1-5; no clear D gene. In germline, CDR1 is MGHRA, CDR2 YSYEKL. V shed 5 bases and J shed 4 bases, with 9 bases lying between them. The CDR3 has 13 amino acids. CDR3: CASSSTPNQPQHF. CDR3 DNA: TGCGCCAGCAGCAGTACTCCGAATCAGCCCCAGCATTTT.

This clonotype has only a few counts. The chain joins TRBV24-1 to TRBJ2-1; D unclear. CDR1 is KGHDR and CDR2 is SFDVKD in the germline V gene. This CDR3 spans 14 amino acids. Trimming cost V 0 bases and J 8 bases, with 10 bases left between them. CDR3 residues: CATSDLDPKDEQFF. Here the CDR3 DNA reads TGTGCCACCAGTGATTTGGACCCCAAAGATGAGCAGTTCTTC.

This clonotype was picked up a small number of times. The chain recombines TRBV14 with TRBJ2-1; D not resolved. Trimming cost V 2 bases and J 8 bases, with 22 bases left between them. There are 17 residues in the CDR3. Looked up from germline, CDR1 is SGHDN and CDR2 is FVKESK. CDR3 protein: CASSQPTGPGVWDEQFF. CDR3 in DNA: TGTGCCAGCAGCCAACCGACTGGGCCCGGTGTCTGGGATGAGCAGTTCTTC. The entire variable domain, with the rest obtained from reference TRBV14 and TRBJ2-1, is as follows: EAGVTQFPSHSVIEKGQTVTLRCDPISGHDNLYWYRRVMGKEIKFLLHFVKESKQDESGMPNNRFLAERTGGTYSTLKVQPAELEDSGVYFCASSQPTGPGVWDEQFFGPGTRLTVL.

Concerning this clonotype: One end of the junction does not line up with germline, which may come from a read error. The chain couples TRBV20-1 to TRBJ2-7, with D possibly TRBD1 on 6 matching bases. The CDR3 is 12 amino acids. Germline V gene lookup returns CDR1 DFQATT and CDR2 SNEGSKA (reference sequence). CDR3 sequence reads: CGAITGSYEQYF. Written as DNA, the CDR3 is TGCGGTGCTATTACAGGGAGCTACGAGCAGTACTTC.

The rearrangement joins TRBV24-1 to TRBJ2-2, with 7 bases that match TRBD1. The CDR3 consists of 17 residues. J was trimmed by 3 bases and V by 1 base; bases with no gene match: 7. The V gene's germline CDR1 is KGHDR and CDR2 SFDVKD. CDR3 sequence: CATSDFGYRGDTGELFF. Here the CDR3 DNA reads TGTGCCACCAGTGATTTCGGTTACAGGGGAGACACCGGGGAGCTGTTTTTT.

Notes on this clonotype: Relative to the germline gene, one junction end is altered; a read error may explain this. The chain has TRBV4-1 and TRBJ2-7; the D gene is possibly TRBD2 (6 bases). CDR3 size: 12 residues. Germline CDR1 is MGHRA and CDR2 is YSYEKL. CDR3 nucleotide sequence: TGTGCCAGCAGCCCCTATAGCGGAGAGCAGTACTTC. It codes for CASSPYSGEQYF.

On this clonotype itself: One junction end does not reproduce the germline sequence, and a read error may be involved. This chain joins TRBV18 and TRBJ2-7; 9 nucleotides align to TRBD2. The CDR3 runs 15 residues. Germline V lookup: CDR1 KGHSH, CDR2 LQKENI. DNA of the CDR3: TGTGTCAGCTCTCCCAGGGTAGCGGGAGATTACGAGCAGTACTTC. Its translation: CVSSPRVAGDYEQYF.

This clonotype was seen at least ten times. This rearrangement joins TRBV12-3 or TRBV12-4 to TRBJ2-3, with D unresolved. This CDR3 comprises 12 residues. Trimming removed 7 bases at V and 4 bases at J, with 9 bases between. CDR3 in DNA: TGTGCCAGCACCCATAGGGCAGATACGCAGTATTTT. Translating gives CASTHRADTQYF.

This clonotype was counted only a few times. The rearrangement joins TRBV7-9 to TRBJ2-7; the D gene is possibly TRBD1 (5 bases). Germline V gene sequence: CDR1 SEHNR, CDR2 FQNEAQ (reference sequence). V was pared by 0 bases and J by 2 bases, with 8 bases between. The CDR3 has 14 residues. The CDR3 sequence is CASSLADKAYEQYF. As DNA, the CDR3 is TGTGCCAGCAGCTTAGCGGACAAGGCCTACGAGCAGTACTTC.

Only a few counts were recorded for this clonotype. CDR3 amino acids: CASSSVGRNNNEQFF. CDR3 sequence (DNA): TGTGCCAGCAGTTCCGTCGGGAGAAATAACAATGAGCAGTTCTTC. J is TRBJ2-1 and V is TRBV13; D possibly corresponds to TRBD2 (6 bases). This CDR3 spans 15 amino acids. V was cut by 6 bases and J by 5 bases, with 17 bases left in between. Per germline, CDR1 PRHDT and CDR2 FYEKMQ (reference sequence).

This clonotype came up many times. The chain has TRBV9 and TRBJ2-5; 11 bases fit TRBD1. The V segment lost 3 bases and the J segment 1 base; nucleotides outside the gene matches: 8. The germline gives CDR1 SGDLS, CDR2 YYNGEE. The CDR3 runs 17 residues. This chain's CDR3 is CASSASVGTGGQETQYF. In DNA, the CDR3 is TGTGCCAGCAGCGCGTCTGTGGGGACAGGGGGCCAAGAGACCCAGTACTTC.

This chain connects TRBV6-1 to TRBJ2-2; a weak D match, TRBD2 (5 bases). The germline V gene encodes CDR1 MNHNS and CDR2 SASEGT. The V and J ends lost 8 bases and 3 bases respectively, with 10 bases between them. The CDR3 is 13 amino acids. The CDR3 DNA follows: TGTGCCAGCGGGAGCGGAGACACCGGGGAGCTGTTTTTT. This sequence encodes CASGSGDTGELFF.

On this clonotype itself: It may be a read error: a sequence one base away is much more abundant. This sequence joins TRBV9 and TRBJ2-3, with 13 nucleotides matching TRBD2. CDR3 length equals 15 residues. Per the germline V gene, CDR1 is SGDLS and CDR2 is YYNGEE. V was pared by 3 bases and J by 4 bases, with 2 bases of the junction left unmatched. The CDR3 DNA reads as TGTGCCAGCAGCGCCGGACTAGCGGGAGCAGATACGCAGTATTTT. Protein: CASSAGLAGADTQYF.

CDR3 nucleotides: TGTGCCAGCAGTTTTGGGGGAGATCAGCCCCAGCATTTT. Its protein product is CASSFGGDQPQHF. The chain joins TRBV28 to TRBJ1-5; TRBD1 is a possible D gene (5 bases). The CDR3 has 13 residues. Germline V gene data show CDR1 as MDHEN and CDR2 as SYDVKM. V was shortened by 3 bases and J by 5 bases, with 8 bases between the two germline ends.

This clonotype was detected many times. The V gene is TRBV28, the J gene TRBJ1-1, with unresolved D. CDR3 size: 14 residues. Germline V gives CDR1 MDHEN, CDR2 SYDVKM. The V gene lost 5 bases and the J gene lost 1 base, with 11 bases spanning the gap. The CDR3 protein is CASSPRAANTEAFF. CDR3 sequence (DNA): TGTGCCAGCAGTCCAAGGGCAGCGAACACTGAAGCTTTCTTT.

Only a few counts were recorded for this clonotype. The V call is TRBV12-3 or TRBV12-4, the J call TRBJ2-7, with D uncertain. The CDR3 extends over 11 amino acids. Trimming cost V 6 bases and J 5 bases, with 8 bases left between them. CDR3 in amino acids: CASRRYNEQYF. The CDR3 coding sequence is TGTGCCAGCAGAAGGTATAACGAGCAGTACTTC.

This clonotype was seen ten or more times. V usage is TRBV2 and J usage is TRBJ2-3; 10 positions match TRBD1. Germline trimming cut 5 bases from V and 6 bases from J; bases unmatched to any gene: 14. This CDR3 spans 17 amino acids. Germline CDR1 SNHLY, CDR2 FYNNEI. CDR3 sequence reads: CASSKSLTGGQEDTQYF. For the CDR3, the DNA is TGTGCCAGCAGTAAATCCTTGACAGGGGGCCAGGAGGATACGCAGTATTTT.

There are a few counts of this clonotype. The rearrangement joins TRBV12-5 to TRBJ2-1; 12 bases map to TRBD2. This CDR3 spans 16 amino acids. Germline trimming cut 2 bases from V and 5 bases from J; bases unmatched to any gene: 4. In germline, CDR1 is LGHNT, CDR2 FRNRAP. CDR3 DNA sequence: TGTGCTAGTGGTTTGCGTAGACTAGCGGGAGACAATGAGCAGTTCTTC. Translation: CASGLRRLAGDNEQFF.

Turning to this clonotype: At one end, the junction sequence differs from germline, possibly due to a read error. This rearrangement joins TRBV7-7 to TRBJ2-5, with D perhaps matching TRBD2 (5 bases). The CDR3 is 15 amino acids. Germline V lookup: CDR1 SSHAT, CDR2 FNYEAQ (reference sequence). CDR3 in amino acids: CASSLGGGRARTQYF. The CDR3 DNA is TGTGCTAGCAGCTTAGGAGGCGGGCGAGCGAGGACCCAGTACTTC.

The chain recombines TRBV14 with TRBJ2-1, with TRBD2 matching over 9 bases. The germline CDR1 and CDR2 sequences are SGHDN and FVKESK. V lost 2 bases to trimming and J lost 8 bases; unmatched junction nucleotides: 4. CDR3 size: 14 residues. CDR3: CASSQSGGLDEQFF. CDR3 nucleotide sequence: TGTGCCAGCAGCCAAAGCGGGGGGCTCGATGAGCAGTTCTTC.

The V gene is TRBV6-1, the J gene TRBJ2-1, with D possibly being TRBD1 (6 bases). V was clipped by 3 bases and J by 2 bases, with 11 bases between them. The length of the CDR3 is 15 residues. Germline lookup yields CDR1 MNHNS and CDR2 SASEGT. CDR3: CASSDQGYAYNEQFF. The DNA of the CDR3 is TGTGCCAGCAGTGATCAGGGGTACGCCTACAATGAGCAGTTCTTC.

The rearrangement joins TRBV28 to TRBJ2-7; TRBD1 is a possible D gene (6 bases). Trimming left V 7 bases short and J 8 bases short, with 21 bases between. The CDR3 is 14 residues long. Germline V lookup: CDR1 MDHEN, CDR2 SYDVKM. CDR3 bases: TGTGCCAGCATCCCATCACCAACAGGGACGAAGCAGTACTTC. Protein: CASIPSPTGTKQYF. Using reference TRBV28 and TRBJ2-7 for the parts outside the CDR3, the full variable domain is DVKVTQSSRYLVKRTGEKVFLECVQDMDHENMFWYRQDPGLGLRLIYFSYDVKMKEKGDIPEGYSVSREKKERFSLILESASTNQTSMYLCASIPSPTGTKQYFGPGTRLTVT.

This clonotype occurred a few times. The V and J genes are TRBV28 and TRBJ2-4; 8 nucleotides align to TRBD1. The CDR3 runs to 14 residues. The germline V gene encodes CDR1 MDHEN and CDR2 SYDVKM. With 2 bases clipped from V and 10 bases from J, the junction kept 7 bases outside the gene matches. The CDR3 is CASSLPDRVGIQYF. In DNA form, the CDR3 reads TGTGCCAGCAGTTTACCGGACAGGGTTGGAATTCAGTACTTC.

The table lists this clonotype with many counts. This chain connects TRBV30 to TRBJ2-3, with 10 bases matching TRBD2. CDR1 GTSNPN and CDR2 SVGIG come from the germline V gene (reference sequence). The J segment lost 5 bases and the V segment lost 0 bases, leaving 5 bases of the junction unmatched. The CDR3 has 15 amino acids. The CDR3 DNA reads as TGTGCCTGGAGTGTACTAAGCGGGAGGGTAGATACGCAGTATTTT. Its translation is CAWSVLSGRVDTQYF.

The table lists this clonotype with a few counts. This chain joins TRBV2 and TRBJ1-5; 8 bases line up with TRBD1. The CDR3 is 16 amino acids. CDR1 is SNHLY, CDR2 FYNNEI, per germline. The V and J ends lost 4 bases and 6 bases, in that order; junction bases with no gene match: 11. CDR3 residues: CASSGIAGGEFQPQHF. The CDR3 nucleotides are TGTGCCAGCAGTGGCATCGCAGGGGGCGAATTTCAGCCCCAGCATTTT.

This clonotype came up many times. This chain uses TRBV2 with TRBJ1-1; 10 bases agree with TRBD1. V shed 7 bases, J shed 3 bases, and the junction held 5 bases outside the gene matches. CDR3 length: 14 amino acids. Germline V gene sequence: CDR1 SNHLY, CDR2 FYNNEI. CDR3 in DNA: TGTGCCAGCAAACTGACAGGGGGCGACACTGAAGCTTTCTTT. This gives the protein CASKLTGGDTEAFF.